This T cell receptor (beta chain) was profiled in a study of T-cell reconstitution after alpha-beta-depleted transplantation in children (TCRdb year 2016). Study-level background: The study quantitatively tracked T-cell immune reconstitution after TCRalphabeta/CD19-depleted allogeneic hematopoietic cell transplantation in children using TCR repertoire profiling.

The research as a whole found: Over subsequent months, a decline in hyperexpanded clone frequencies was noted, and after one year, T-cell counts and TCRbeta diversity were mostly ascribed to newly produced T cells. In some patients, the high TCRbeta diversity seen at day 60 was put down to recipient T cells and intrathymic progenitors that had survived conditioning. The apparently early recovery of alphabetaT-cell counts about two months after transplant reportedly depended on only several hundred rapidly expanded clones that came from non-depleted graft cells.

Germline trimming amounts to 3 bases on V and 6 bases on J, with 11 as the count of junction bases outside the gene matches. CDR3 length: 15 amino acids, cysteine to phenylalanine. The retained sequence is limited to the CDR3, 45 bases, with the frame set at the first base. Via the germline V gene, CDR1 is SNHLY and CDR2 FYNNEI. The library was obtained by PCR. The sample was run on an Illumina HiSeq 2500. TCR library preparation used molecular barcoding, with unique molecular identifiers applied to normalize quantification of the TCRbeta repertoire. In TCRdb, the public reads were trimmed at Q25 with fastp and aligned with MiXCR, with productive beta chains retained. Rows are unified per CDR3 protein, each entry keeping the most common DNA and genes. This sample is represented by under 850,000 distinct CDR3 sequences; approximately 14% of them were singletons. Of the sample, 0.79% is held by the ten largest clones.

The sample holds many counts of this clonotype. Its antigen is currently not known. The record has no base qualities; no much larger clone is one base away. This specimen's treatment or condition label, per the study, means: allogeneic hematopoietic cell transplantation with graft depleted of TCRalphabeta T cells and CD19 B cells. The children who served as transplant recipients had been given grafts of TCRalphabeta/CD19-depleted allogeneic hematopoietic cells. The sequence joins TRBV2 to TRBJ2-7; 7 bases in the junction line up with TRBD2. This sample comprised PBMCs, obtained before TCRalphabeta/CD19-depleted stem cell transplant. This receptor was taken from a girl aged 2-10 years with congenital amegakaryocytic thrombocytopenia, due to receive a stem cell transplant. The nucleotide sequence reads as follows: TGTGCCAGCAGTGATTGGGTGGGAGGGAACGGCGAGCAGTACTTC. It codes for CASSDWVGGNGEQYF.